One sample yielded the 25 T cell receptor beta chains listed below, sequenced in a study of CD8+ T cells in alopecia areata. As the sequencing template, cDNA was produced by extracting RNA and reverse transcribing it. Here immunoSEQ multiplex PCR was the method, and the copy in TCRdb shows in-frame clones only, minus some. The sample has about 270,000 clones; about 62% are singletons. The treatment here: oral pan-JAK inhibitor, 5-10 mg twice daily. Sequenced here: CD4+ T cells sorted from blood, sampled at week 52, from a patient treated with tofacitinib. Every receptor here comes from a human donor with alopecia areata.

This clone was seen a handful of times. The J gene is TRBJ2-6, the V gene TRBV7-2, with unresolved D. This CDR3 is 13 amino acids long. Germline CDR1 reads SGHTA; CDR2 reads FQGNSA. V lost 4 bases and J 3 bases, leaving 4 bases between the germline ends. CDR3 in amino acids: CASSSGGANVLTF. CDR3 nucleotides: TGTGCCAGCAGCTCGGGTGGGGCCAACGTCCTGACTTTC.

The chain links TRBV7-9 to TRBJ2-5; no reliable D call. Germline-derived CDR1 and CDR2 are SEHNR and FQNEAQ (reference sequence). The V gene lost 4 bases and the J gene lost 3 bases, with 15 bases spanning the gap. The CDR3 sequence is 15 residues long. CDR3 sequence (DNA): TGTGCCAGCAGCTCCTCAGGTGGTGGGGAAGAGACCCAGTACTTC. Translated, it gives CASSSSGGGEETQYF.

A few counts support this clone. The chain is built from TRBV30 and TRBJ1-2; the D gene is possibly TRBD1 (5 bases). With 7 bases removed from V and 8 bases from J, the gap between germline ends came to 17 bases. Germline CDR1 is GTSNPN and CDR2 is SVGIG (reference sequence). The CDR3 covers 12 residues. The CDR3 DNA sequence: TGTGCCTCCCCTTCGGGGCCGAGGGGCTACACCTTC. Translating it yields CASPSGPRGYTF.

The CDR3 loop is CASSLGQGTYEQYF. The CDR3 DNA reads as TGTGCCAGCAGCTTGGGACAGGGGACCTACGAGCAGTACTTC. The J gene is TRBJ2-7, the V gene TRBV7-8; 10 nucleotides align to TRBD1. V shed 3 bases and J 2 bases; nucleotides not matched to a gene: 1. Germline V gene data show CDR1 as SGHVS and CDR2 as FQNEAQ. This CDR3 is built from 14 residues.

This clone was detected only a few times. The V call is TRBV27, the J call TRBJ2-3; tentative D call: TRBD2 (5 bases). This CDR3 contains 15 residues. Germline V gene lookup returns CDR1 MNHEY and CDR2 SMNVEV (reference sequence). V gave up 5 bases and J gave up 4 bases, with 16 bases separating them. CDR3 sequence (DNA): TGTGCCAGCAGTCTCGGGGATCTTCGAGCAGATACGCAGTATTTT. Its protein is CASSLGDLRADTQYF.

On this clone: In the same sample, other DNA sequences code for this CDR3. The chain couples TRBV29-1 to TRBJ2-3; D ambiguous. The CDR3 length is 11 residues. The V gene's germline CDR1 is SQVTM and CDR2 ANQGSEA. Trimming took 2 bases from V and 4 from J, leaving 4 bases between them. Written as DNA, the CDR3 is TGCAGCGTTGAAACCCCAGATACGCAGTATTTT. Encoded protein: CSVETPDTQYF.

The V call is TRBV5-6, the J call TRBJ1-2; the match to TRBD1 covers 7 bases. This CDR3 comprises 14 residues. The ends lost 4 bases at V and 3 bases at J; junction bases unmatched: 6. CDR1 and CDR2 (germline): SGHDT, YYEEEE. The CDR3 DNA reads TGTGCCAGCAGCACCCCCAGGGGGTACTATGGCTACACCTTC. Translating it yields CASSTPRGYYGYTF.

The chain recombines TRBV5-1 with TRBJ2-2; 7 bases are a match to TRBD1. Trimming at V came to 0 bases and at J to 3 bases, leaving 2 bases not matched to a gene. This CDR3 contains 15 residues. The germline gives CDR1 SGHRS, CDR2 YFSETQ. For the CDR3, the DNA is TGCGCCAGCAGCTTGGAGGGACAGTACACCGGGGAGCTGTTTTTT. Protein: CASSLEGQYTGELFF. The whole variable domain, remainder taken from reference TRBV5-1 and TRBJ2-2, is KAGVTQTPRYLIKTRGQQVTLSCSPISGHRSVSWYQQTPGQGLQFLFEYFSETQRNKGNFPGRFSGRQFSNSRSEMNVSTLELGDSALYLCASSLEGQYTGELFFGEGSRLTVL.

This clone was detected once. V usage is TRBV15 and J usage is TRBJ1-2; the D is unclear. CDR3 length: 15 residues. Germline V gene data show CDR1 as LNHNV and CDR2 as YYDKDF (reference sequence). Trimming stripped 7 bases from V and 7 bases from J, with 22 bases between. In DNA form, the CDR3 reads TGTGCCACCAAGGAAAGTAAAGGGAGGAGTGGTGGCTACACCTTC. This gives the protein CATKESKGRSGGYTF.

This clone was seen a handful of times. As DNA, the CDR3 is TGTGCCACCAGCCAAGGGCTGGAGGAGACCCAGTACTTC. It yields the protein CATSQGLEETQYF. The chain couples TRBV15 to TRBJ2-5, with D hard to call. The CDR3 runs 13 residues. Germline loops: CDR1 LNHNV, CDR2 YYDKDF (reference sequence). V dropped 5 bases and J dropped 5 bases, with 12 bases sitting between them.

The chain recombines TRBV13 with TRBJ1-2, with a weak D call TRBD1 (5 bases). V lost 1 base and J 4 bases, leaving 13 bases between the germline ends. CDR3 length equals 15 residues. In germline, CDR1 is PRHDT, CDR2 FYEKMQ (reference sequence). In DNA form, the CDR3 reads TGTGCCAGCAGCTTAGTCCGCCAGGGCCGCTATGGCTACACCTTC. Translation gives CASSLVRQGRYGYTF.

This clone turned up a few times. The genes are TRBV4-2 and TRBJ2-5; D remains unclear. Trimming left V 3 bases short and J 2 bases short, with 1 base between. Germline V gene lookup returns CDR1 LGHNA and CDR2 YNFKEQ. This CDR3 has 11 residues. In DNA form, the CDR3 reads TGTGCCAGCAGCCATCAAGAGACCCAGTACTTC. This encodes CASSHQETQYF.

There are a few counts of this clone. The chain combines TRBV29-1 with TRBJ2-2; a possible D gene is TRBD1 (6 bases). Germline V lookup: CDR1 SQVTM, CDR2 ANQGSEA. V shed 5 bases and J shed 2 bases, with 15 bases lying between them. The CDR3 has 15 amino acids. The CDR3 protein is CSVQVGAVNTGELFF. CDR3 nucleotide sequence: TGCAGCGTTCAAGTGGGGGCAGTTAACACCGGGGAGCTGTTTTTT.

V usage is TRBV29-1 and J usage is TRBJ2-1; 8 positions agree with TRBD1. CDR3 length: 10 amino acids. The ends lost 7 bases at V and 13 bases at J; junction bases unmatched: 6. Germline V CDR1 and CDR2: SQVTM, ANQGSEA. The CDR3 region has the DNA TGCAGCGGGGGACAGGCCATTCAGTTCTTC. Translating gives CSGGQAIQFF.

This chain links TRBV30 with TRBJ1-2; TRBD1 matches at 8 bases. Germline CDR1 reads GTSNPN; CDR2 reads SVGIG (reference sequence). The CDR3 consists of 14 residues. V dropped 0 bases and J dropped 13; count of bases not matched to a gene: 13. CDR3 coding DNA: TGTGCCTGGAGTGTCCTTGCAGGGGGCGGTCTAGGCACCTTC. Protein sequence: CAWSVLAGGGLGTF. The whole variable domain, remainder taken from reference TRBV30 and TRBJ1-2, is SQTIHQWPATLVQPVGSPLSLECTVEGTSNPNLYWYRQAAGRGLQLLFYSVGIGQISSEVPQNLSASRPQDRQFILSSKKLLLSDSGFYLCAWSVLAGGGLGTFGSGTRLTVV.

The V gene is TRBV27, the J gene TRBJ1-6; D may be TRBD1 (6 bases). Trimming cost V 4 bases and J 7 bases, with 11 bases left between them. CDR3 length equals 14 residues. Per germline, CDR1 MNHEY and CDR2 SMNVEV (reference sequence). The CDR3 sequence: CASSSVQGNSPLHF. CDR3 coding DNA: TGTGCCAGCAGTTCCGTACAGGGAAATTCACCCCTCCACTTT.

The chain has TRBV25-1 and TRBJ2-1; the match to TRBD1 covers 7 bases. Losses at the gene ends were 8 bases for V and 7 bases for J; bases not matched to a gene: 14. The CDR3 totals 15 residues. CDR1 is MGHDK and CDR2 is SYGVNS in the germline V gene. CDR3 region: CASAPGGSEENEQFF. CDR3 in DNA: TGTGCCAGCGCCCCAGGGGGTTCGGAGGAGAATGAGCAGTTCTTC.

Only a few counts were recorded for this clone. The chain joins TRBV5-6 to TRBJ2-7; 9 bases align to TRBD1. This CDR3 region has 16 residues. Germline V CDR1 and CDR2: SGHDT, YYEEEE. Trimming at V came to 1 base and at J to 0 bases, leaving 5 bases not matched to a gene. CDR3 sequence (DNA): TGTGCCAGCAGCTTGTTCGGGACAGGGAACTCCTACGAGCAGTACTTC. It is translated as CASSLFGTGNSYEQYF.

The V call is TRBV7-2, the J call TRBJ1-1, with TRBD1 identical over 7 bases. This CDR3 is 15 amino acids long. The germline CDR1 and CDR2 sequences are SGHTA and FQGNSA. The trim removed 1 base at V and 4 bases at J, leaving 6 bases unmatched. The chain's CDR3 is CASSLEGRGFTEAFF. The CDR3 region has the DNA TGTGCCAGCAGCTTAGAGGGCAGGGGGTTCACTGAAGCTTTCTTT.

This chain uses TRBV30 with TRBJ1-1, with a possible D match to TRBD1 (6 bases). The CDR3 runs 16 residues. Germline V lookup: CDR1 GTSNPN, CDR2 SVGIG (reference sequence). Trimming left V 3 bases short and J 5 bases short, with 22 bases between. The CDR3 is CAWSHLDTGLGTEAFF. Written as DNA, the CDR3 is TGTGCCTGGAGCCACTTAGACACAGGGTTGGGAACTGAAGCTTTCTTT.

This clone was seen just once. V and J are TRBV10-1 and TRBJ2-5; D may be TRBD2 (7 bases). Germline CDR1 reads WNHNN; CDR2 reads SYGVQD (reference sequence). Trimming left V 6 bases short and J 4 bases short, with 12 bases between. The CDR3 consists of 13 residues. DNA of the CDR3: TGCGCCAGCAGCGGACAGCGGGGAGAGACCCAGTACTTC. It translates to CASSGQRGETQYF.

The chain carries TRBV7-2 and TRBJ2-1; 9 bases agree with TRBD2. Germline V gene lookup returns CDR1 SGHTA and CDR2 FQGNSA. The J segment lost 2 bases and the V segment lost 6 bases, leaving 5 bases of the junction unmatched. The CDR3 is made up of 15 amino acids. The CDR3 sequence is CASRSGLATYNEQFF. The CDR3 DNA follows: TGTGCCAGCAGGTCGGGACTAGCCACCTACAATGAGCAGTTCTTC.

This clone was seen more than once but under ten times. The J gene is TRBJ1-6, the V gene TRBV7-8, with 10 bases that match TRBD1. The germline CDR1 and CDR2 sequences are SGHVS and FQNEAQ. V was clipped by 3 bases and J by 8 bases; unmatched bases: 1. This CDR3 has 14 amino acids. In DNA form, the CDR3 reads TGTGCCAGCAGCTTCGGGACAGGGGATTCACCCCTCCACTTT. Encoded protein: CASSFGTGDSPLHF.

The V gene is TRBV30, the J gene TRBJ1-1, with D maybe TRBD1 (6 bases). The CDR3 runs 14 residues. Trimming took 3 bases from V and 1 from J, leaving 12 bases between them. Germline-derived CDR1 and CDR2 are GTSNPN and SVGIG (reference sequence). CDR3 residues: CAWSPGQTNTEAFF. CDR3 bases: TGTGCCTGGAGCCCGGGACAAACGAACACTGAAGCTTTCTTT.

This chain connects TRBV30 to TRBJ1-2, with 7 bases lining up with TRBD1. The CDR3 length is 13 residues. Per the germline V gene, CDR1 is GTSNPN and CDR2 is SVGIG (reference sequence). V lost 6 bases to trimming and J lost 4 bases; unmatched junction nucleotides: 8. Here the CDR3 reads CACPPGGGYGYTF. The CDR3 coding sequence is TGTGCCTGCCCGCCAGGGGGAGGCTATGGCTACACCTTC. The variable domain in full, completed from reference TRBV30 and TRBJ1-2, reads SQTIHQWPATLVQPVGSPLSLECTVEGTSNPNLYWYRQAAGRGLQLLFYSVGIGQISSEVPQNLSASRPQDRQFILSSKKLLLSDSGFYLCACPPGGGYGYTFGSGTRLTVV.